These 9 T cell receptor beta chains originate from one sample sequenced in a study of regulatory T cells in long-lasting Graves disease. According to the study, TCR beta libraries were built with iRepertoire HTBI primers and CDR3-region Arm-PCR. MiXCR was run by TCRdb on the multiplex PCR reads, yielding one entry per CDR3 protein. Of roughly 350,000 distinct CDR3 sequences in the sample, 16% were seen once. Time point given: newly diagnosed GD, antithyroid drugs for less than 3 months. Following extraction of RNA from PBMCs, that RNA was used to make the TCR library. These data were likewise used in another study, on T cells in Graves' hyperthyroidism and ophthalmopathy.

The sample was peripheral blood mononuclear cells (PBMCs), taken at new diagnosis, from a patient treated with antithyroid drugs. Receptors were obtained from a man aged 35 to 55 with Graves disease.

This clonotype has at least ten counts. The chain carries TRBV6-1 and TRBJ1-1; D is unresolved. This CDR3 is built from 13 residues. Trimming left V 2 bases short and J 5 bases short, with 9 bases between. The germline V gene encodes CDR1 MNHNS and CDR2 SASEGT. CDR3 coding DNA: TGTGCCAGCAGTGAACGGACTGTTACTGAAGCTTTCTTT. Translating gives CASSERTVTEAFF.

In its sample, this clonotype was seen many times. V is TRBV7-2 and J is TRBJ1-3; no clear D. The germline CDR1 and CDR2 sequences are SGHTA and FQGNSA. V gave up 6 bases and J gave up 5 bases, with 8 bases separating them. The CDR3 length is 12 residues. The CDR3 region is CASSSTRNTIYF. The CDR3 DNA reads TGTGCCAGCAGTTCAACAAGAAACACCATATATTTT.

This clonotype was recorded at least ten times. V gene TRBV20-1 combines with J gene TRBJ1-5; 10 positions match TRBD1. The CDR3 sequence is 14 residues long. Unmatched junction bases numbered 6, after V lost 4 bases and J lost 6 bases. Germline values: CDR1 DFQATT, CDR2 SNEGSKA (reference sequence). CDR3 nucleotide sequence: TGCAGTGCTACTCGGACAGGGGGGCGTCAGCCCCAGCATTTT. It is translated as CSATRTGGRQPQHF.

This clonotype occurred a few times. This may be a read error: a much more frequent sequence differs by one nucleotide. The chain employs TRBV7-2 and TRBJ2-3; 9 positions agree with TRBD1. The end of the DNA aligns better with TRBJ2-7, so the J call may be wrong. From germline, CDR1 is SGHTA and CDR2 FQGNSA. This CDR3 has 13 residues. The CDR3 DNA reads TGTGCCAGCAGCTTTAGAGAGACAGGGGGGCAGTACTTC. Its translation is CASSFRETGGQYF.

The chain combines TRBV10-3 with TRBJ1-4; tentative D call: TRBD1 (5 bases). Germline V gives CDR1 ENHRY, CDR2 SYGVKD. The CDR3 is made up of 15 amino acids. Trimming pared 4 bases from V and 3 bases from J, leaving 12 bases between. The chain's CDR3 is CAISAGVLANEKLFF. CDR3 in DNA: TGTGCCATCAGTGCGGGGGTCTTGGCTAATGAAAAACTGTTTTTT.

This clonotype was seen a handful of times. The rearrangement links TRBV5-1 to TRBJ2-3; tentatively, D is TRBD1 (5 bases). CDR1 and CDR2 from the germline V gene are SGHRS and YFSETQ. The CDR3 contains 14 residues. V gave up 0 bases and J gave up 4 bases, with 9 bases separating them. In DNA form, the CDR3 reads TGCGCCAGCAGCTTGGGACAGTTCCCAGATACGCAGTATTTT. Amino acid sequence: CASSLGQFPDTQYF.

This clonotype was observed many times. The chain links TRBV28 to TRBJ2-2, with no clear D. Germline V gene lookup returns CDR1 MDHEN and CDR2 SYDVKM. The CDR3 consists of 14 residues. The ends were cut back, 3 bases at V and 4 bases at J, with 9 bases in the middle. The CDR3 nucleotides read TGTGCCAGCAGTTTTGGTCTAGTCACCGGGGAGCTGTTTTTT. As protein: CASSFGLVTGELFF.

CDR3 coding DNA: TGTGCCAGCAGTTTTCAATGGGTATCGGAGGCTAGCGGGGGGGCAGAGTTCTTC. It is translated as CASSFQWVSEASGGAEFF. This chain uses TRBV28 with TRBJ2-1; TRBD2 matches at 12 bases. The CDR3 is 18 residues long. V trimming: 3 bases; J trimming: 14 bases; junction bases outside the gene matches: 20. Germline CDR1 MDHEN, CDR2 SYDVKM.

In DNA form, the CDR3 reads TGTGCCAGCAGCTTAGCGTTGATCACCGGGGAGCTGTTTTTT. It translates to CASSLALITGELFF. The chain combines TRBV7-9 with TRBJ2-2; no clear D. Germline CDR1 and CDR2: SEHNR and FQNEAQ (reference sequence). Trimming pared 0 bases from V and 4 bases from J, leaving 6 bases between. The CDR3 runs 14 residues.